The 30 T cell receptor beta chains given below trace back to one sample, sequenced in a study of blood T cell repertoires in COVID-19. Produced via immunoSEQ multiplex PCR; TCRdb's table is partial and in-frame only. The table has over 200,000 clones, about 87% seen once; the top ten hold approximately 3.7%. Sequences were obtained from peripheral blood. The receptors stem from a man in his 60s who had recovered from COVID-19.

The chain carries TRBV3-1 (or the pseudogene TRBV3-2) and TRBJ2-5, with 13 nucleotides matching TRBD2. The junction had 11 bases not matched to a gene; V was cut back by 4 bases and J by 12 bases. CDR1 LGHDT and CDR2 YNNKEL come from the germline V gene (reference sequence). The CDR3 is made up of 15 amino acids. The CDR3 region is CASSRTSGGRLSKYF. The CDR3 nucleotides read TGTGCCAGCAGCCGGACTAGCGGGGGCCGGCTCAGTAAGTACTTC.

CDR3 DNA: TGTGCCAGCAGCCGCCGCGACGGGACTAATGAAAAACTGTTTTTT. Residues: CASSRRDGTNEKLFF. The chain links TRBV7-9 to TRBJ1-4; no clear D gene. CDR1 is SEHNR and CDR2 is FQNEAQ in the germline V gene (reference sequence). This CDR3 has 15 residues. V dropped 5 bases and J dropped 2 bases, with 12 bases sitting between them. Complete variable domain (other parts from reference TRBV7-9 and TRBJ1-4): DTGVSQNPRHKITKRGQNVTFRCDPISEHNRLYWYRQTLGQGPEFLTYFQNEAQLEKSRLLSDRFSAERPKGSFSTLEIQRTEQGDSAMYLCASSRRDGTNEKLFFGSGTQLSVL.

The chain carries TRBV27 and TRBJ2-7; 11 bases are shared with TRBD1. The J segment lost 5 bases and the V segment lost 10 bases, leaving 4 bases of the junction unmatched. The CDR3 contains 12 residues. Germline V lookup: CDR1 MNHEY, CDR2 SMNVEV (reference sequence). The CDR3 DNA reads TGTGCCACCCGGACAGGGGGCAACGAGCAGTACTTC. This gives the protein CATRTGGNEQYF.

Here the CDR3 DNA reads TGTGCCAGCAGCACCTCTCTAGGCCCCGGGGAGCTGTTTTTT. Amino acids: CASSTSLGPGELFF. This chain uses TRBV3-1 (or the pseudogene TRBV3-2) with TRBJ2-2, with D unclear. CDR3 length: 14 amino acids. CDR1 and CDR2 (germline): LGHDT, YNNKEL (reference sequence). V lost 5 bases to trimming and J lost 6 bases, with 13 bases between them.

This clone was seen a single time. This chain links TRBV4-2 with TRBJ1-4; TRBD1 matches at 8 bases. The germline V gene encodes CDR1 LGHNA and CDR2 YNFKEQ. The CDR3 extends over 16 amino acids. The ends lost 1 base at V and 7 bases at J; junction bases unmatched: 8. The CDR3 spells CASSQVTGGTTEKLFF. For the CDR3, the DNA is TGTGCCAGCAGCCAAGTCACAGGGGGTACCACTGAAAAACTGTTTTTT.

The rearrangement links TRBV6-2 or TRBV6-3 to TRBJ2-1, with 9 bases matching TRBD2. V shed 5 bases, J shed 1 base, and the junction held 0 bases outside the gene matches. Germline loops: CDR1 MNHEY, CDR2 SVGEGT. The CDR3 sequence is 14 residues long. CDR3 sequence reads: CASSLAGSYNEQFF. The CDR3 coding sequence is TGTGCCAGCAGTCTAGCGGGGTCCTACAATGAGCAGTTCTTC.

The CDR3 DNA sequence: TGTGCCTGGAGGGTAGCGGGGGGGTCCCCCTACGAGCAGTACTTC. As protein: CAWRVAGGSPYEQYF. The chain recombines TRBV30 with TRBJ2-7; 11 nucleotides line up with TRBD2. The length of the CDR3 is 15 residues. After removal of 3 bases from V and 2 bases from J, the junction contained 6 bases not matched to a gene. The V gene's germline CDR1 is GTSNPN and CDR2 SVGIG (reference sequence).

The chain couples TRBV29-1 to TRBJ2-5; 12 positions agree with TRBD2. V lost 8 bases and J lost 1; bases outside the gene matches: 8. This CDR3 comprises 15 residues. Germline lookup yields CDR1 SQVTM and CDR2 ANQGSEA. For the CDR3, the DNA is TGCAGCTCCGTACTAGCGGGGGGCATCCAAGAGACCCAGTACTTC. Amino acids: CSSVLAGGIQETQYF.

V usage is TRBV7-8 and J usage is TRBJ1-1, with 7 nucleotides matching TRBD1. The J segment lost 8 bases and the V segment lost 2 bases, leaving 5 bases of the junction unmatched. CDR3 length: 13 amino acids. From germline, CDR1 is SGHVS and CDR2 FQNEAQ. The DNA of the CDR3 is TGTGCCAGCAGCTTAATGGGACAGCCCGAAGCTTTCTTT. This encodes CASSLMGQPEAFF.

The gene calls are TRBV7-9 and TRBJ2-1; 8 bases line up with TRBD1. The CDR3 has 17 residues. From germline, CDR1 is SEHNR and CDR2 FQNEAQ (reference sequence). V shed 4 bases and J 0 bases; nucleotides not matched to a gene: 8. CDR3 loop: CASSSINRGSSYNEQFF. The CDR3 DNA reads TGTGCCAGCAGCTCGATAAACAGGGGGAGCTCCTACAATGAGCAGTTCTTC.

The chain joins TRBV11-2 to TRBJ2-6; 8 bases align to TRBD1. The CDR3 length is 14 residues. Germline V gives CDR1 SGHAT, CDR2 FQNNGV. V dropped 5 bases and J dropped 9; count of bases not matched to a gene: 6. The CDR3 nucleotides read TGTGCCAGCAGCGCGGACAGGGCCCTCAACGTCCTGACTTTC. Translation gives CASSADRALNVLTF.

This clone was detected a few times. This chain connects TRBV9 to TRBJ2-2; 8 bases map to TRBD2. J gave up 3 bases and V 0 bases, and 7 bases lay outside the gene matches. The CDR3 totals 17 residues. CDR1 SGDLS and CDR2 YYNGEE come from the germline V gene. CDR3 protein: CASSVAEGGGYTGELFF. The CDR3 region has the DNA TGTGCCAGCAGCGTAGCTGAGGGCGGGGGGTACACCGGGGAGCTGTTTTTT.

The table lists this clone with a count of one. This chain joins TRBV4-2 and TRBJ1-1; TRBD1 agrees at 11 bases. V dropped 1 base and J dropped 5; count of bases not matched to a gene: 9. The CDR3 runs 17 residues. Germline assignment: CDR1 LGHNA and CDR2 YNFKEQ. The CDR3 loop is CASSQGTGGPSGTEAFF. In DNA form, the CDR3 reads TGTGCCAGCAGCCAAGGGACAGGGGGCCCCAGCGGGACTGAAGCTTTCTTT.

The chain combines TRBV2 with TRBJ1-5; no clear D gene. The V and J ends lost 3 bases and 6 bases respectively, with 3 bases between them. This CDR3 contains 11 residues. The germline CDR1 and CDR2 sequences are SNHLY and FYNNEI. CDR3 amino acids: CASSDGQPQHF. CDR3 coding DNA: TGTGCCAGCAGTGACGGTCAGCCCCAGCATTTT.

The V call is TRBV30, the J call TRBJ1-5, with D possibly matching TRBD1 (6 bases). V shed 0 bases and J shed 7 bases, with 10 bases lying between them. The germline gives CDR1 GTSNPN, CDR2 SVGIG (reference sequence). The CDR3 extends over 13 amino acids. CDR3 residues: CAWSVQGWQPQHF. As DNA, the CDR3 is TGTGCCTGGAGTGTACAGGGATGGCAGCCCCAGCATTTT.

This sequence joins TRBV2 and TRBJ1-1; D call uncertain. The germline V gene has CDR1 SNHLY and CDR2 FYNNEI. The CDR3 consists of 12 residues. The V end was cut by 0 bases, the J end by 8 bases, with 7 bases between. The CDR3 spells CASSEAGVEAFF. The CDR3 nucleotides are TGTGCCAGCAGTGAAGCCGGTGTCGAAGCTTTCTTT.

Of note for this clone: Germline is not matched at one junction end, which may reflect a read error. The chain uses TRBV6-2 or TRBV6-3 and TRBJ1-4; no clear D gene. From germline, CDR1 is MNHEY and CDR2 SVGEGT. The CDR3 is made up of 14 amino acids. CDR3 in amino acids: CASSSHGPKEKLFF. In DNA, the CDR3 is TGTGCCAGCAGTTCGCATGGGCCTAAGGAAAAACTGTTTTTT.

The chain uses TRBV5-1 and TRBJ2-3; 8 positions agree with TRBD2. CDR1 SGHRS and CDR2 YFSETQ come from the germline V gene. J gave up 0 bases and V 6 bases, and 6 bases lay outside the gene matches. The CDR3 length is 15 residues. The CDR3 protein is CASNDAGGSTDTQYF. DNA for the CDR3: TGCGCCAGCAACGACGCGGGGGGTAGCACAGATACGCAGTATTTT.

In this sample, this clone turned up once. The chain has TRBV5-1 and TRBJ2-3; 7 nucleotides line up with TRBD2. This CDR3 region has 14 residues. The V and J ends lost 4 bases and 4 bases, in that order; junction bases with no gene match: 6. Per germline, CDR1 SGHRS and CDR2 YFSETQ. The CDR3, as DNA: TGCGCCAGCAGCCTTACTAGCGACTCAGATACGCAGTATTTT. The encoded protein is CASSLTSDSDTQYF.

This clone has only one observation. This CDR3 reads CASSRRLADEQFF. The CDR3 DNA is TGTGCCAGCTCACGCCGACTAGCGGATGAGCAGTTCTTC. The V call is TRBV18, the J call TRBJ2-1; 9 nucleotides align to TRBD2. Germline V gene sequence: CDR1 KGHSH, CDR2 LQKENI. The J segment lost 8 bases and the V segment lost 4 bases, leaving 3 bases of the junction unmatched. The CDR3 has 13 residues.

CDR3 in DNA: TGTGCCAGCAGCTTAAACAGGGGGGACAATCAGCCCCAGCATTTT. Its translation is CASSLNRGDNQPQHF. The chain couples TRBV11-2 to TRBJ1-5; TRBD1 agrees at 8 bases. V shed 2 bases, J shed 3 bases, and the junction held 3 bases outside the gene matches. The CDR3 is made up of 15 amino acids. Looked up from germline, CDR1 is SGHAT and CDR2 is FQNNGV.

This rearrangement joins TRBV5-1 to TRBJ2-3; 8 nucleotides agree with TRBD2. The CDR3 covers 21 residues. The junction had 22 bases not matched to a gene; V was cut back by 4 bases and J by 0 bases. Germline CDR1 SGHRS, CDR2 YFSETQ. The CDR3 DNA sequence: TGCGCCAGCAGCGTAAGTCCTGGCGGGGGGCGCCCACGGCCTAGCACAGATACGCAGTATTTT. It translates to CASSVSPGGGRPRPSTDTQYF. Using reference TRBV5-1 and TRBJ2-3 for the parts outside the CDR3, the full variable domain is KAGVTQTPRYLIKTRGQQVTLSCSPISGHRSVSWYQQTPGQGLQFLFEYFSETQRNKGNFPGRFSGRQFSNSRSEMNVSTLELGDSALYLCASSVSPGGGRPRPSTDTQYFGPGTRLTVL.

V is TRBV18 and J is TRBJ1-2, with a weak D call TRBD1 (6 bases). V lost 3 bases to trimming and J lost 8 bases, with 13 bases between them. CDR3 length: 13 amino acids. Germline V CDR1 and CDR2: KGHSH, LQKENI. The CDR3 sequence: CASSPNRVLGYTF. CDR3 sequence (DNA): TGTGCCAGCTCACCGAACAGGGTATTGGGCTACACCTTC.

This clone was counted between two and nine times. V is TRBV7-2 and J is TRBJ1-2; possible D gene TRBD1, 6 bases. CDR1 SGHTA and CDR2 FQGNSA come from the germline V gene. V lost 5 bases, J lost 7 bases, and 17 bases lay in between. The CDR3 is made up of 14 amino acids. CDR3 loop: CASSLNREVRGYTF. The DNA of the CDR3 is TGTGCCAGCAGCCTTAACAGGGAAGTGCGTGGCTACACCTTC.

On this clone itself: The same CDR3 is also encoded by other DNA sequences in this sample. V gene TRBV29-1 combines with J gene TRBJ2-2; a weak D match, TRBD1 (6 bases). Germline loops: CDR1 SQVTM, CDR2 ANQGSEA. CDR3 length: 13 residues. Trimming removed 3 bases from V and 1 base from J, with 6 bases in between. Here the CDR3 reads CSVDRGNTGELFF. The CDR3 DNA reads TGCAGCGTTGACAGGGGGAACACCGGGGAGCTGTTTTTT.

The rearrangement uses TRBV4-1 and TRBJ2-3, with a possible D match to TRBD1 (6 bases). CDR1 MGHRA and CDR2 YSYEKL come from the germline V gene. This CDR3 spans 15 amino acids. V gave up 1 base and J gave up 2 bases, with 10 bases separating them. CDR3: CASSQGQGPTDTQYF. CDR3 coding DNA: TGCGCCAGCAGCCAAGGTCAGGGGCCCACAGATACGCAGTATTTT.

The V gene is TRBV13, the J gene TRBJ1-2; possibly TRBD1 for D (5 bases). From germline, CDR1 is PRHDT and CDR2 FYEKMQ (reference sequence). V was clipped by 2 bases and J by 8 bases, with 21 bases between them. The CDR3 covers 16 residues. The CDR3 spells CASSLQGSARYEGYTF. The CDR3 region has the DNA TGTGCCAGCAGCTTACAGGGCTCCGCACGCTACGAGGGCTACACCTTC. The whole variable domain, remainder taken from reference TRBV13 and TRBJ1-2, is AAGVIQSPRHLIKEKRETATLKCYPIPRHDTVYWYQQGPGQDPQFLISFYEKMQSDKGSIPDRFSAQQFSDYHSELNMSSLELGDSALYFCASSLQGSARYEGYTFGSGTRLTVV.

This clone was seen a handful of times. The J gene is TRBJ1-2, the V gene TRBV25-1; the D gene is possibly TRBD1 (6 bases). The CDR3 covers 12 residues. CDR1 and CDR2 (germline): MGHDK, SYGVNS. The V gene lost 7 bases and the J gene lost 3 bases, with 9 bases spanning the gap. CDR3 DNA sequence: TGTGCCAGCACTTCAGGGGACTATGGCTACACCTTC. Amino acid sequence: CASTSGDYGYTF.

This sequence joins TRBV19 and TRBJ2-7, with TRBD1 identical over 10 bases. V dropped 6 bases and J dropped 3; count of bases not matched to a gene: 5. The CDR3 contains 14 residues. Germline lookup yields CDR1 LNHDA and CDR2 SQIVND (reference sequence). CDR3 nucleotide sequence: TGTGCCAGTAGCCCAGGACAGGGGGGCTACGAGCAGTACTTC. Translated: CASSPGQGGYEQYF.

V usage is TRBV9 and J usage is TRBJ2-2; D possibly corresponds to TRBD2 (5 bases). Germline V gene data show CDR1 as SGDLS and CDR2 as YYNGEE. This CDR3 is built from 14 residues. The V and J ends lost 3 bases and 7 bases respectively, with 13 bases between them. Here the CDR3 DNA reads TGTGCCAGCAGCGATAGGACTGACCTCGGGGAGCTGTTTTTT. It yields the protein CASSDRTDLGELFF.